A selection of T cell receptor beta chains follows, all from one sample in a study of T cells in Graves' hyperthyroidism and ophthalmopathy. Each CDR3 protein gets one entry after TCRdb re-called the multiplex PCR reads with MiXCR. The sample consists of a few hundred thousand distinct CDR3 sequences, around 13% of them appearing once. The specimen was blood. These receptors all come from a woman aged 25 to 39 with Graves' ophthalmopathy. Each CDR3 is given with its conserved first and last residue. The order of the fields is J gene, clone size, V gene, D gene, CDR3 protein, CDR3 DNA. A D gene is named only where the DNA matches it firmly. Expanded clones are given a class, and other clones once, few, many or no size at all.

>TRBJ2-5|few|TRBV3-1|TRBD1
CASGDSQETQYF
TGTGCCAGCGGGGACAGCCAAGAGACCCAGTACTTC
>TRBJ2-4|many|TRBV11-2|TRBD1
CASRSGGLNIQYF
TGTGCCAGCCGGTCAGGGGGCTTGAACATTCAGTACTTC
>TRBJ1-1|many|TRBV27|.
CASSLTRGTEAFF
TGTGCCAGCAGTTTGACAAGGGGCACTGAAGCTTTCTTT
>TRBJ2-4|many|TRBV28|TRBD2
CASSLWGTSGGGIAKNIQYF
TGTGCCAGCAGTTTATGGGGGACTAGCGGGGGGGGAATAGCCAAAAACATTCAGTACTTC
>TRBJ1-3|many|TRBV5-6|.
CASSWSPISSGNTIYF
TGTGCCAGCAGCTGGAGTCCCATATCAAGTGGAAACACCATATATTTT
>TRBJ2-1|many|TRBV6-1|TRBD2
CASSVIGRGGADYNEQFF
TGTGCCAGCAGTGTCATCGGGCGCGGGGGGGCAGACTACAATGAGCAGTTCTTC
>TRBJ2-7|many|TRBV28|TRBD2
CASSFQLAGAYEQYF
TGTGCCAGCAGTTTCCAACTAGCGGGGGCCTACGAGCAGTACTTC
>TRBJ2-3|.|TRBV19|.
CASERGDTQYF
TGTGCCAGTGAGAGGGGAGATACGCAGTATTTT
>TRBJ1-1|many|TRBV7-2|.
CASSLGSGYAEAFF
TGTGCCAGCAGCTTAGGGTCCGGATACGCTGAAGCTTTCTTT
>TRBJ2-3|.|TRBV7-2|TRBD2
CASSLAPLLAGAPDTQYF
TGTGCCAGCAGCTTAGCCCCCTTGCTAGCGGGAGCCCCAGATACGCAGTATTTT
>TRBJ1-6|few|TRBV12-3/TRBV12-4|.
CASSFWGGSYNSPLHF
TGTGCCAGCAGTTTTTGGGGGGGCTCCTATAATTCACCCCTCCACTTT
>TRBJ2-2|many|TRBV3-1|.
CASSQRLPGTGELFF
TGTGCCAGCAGCCAACGACTACCGGGGACCGGGGAGCTGTTTTTT
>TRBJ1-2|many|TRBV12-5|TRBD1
CASGEKTGSYGYTF
TGTGCTAGTGGGGAAAAGACAGGGTCCTATGGCTACACCTTC
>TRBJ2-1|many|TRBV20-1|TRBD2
CSAKGLAGRNEQFF
TGCAGTGCAAAAGGACTAGCGGGTAGGAATGAGCAGTTCTTC
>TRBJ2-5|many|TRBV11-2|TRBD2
CASIRRGGRINETQYF
TGTGCCAGCATCCGTCGGGGAGGGCGGATCAATGAGACCCAGTACTTC
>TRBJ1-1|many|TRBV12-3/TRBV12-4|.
CASSGGRQMNTEAFF
TGTGCCAGCAGCGGGGGCAGACAAATGAACACTGAAGCTTTCTTT
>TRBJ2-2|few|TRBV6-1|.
CASSAEAPASWAGELFF
TGTGCCAGCAGTGCCGAGGCCCCCGCTAGCTGGGCCGGGGAGCTGTTTTTT
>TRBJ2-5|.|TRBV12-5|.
CASGLVEETQYF
TGTGCTAGTGGTTTGGTAGAAGAGACCCAGTACTTC
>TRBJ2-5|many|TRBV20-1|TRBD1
CSVSGTALQETQYF
TGCAGTGTGTCTGGGACAGCACTTCAAGAGACCCAGTACTTC
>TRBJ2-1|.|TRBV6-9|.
CASSYAGAQDEQFF
TGTGCCAGCAGTTACGCGGGGGCCCAGGATGAGCAGTTCTTC
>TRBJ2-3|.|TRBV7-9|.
CASSLVPLLVTTDTQYF
TGTGCCAGCAGCTTAGTTCCCTTACTAGTTACCACAGATACGCAGTATTTT
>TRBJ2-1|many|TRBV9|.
CASSVAASGYNEQFF
TGTGCCAGCAGCGTAGCTGCGTCTGGCTACAATGAGCAGTTCTTC
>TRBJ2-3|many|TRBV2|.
CASSRSTGDTQYF
TGTGCCAGCAGTCGTTCGACAGGAGATACGCAGTATTTT
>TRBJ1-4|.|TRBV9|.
CASSSAGAYGNEKLFF
TGTGCCAGCAGCTCGGCAGGGGCTTACGGTAATGAAAAACTGTTTTTT
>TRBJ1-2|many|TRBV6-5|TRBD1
CASSYSTGGYTF
TGTGCCAGCAGTTACTCGACAGGGGGCTACACCTTC